This paragraph covers one T cell receptor beta chain sequence. The data were produced by immunoSEQ multiplex PCR, yet TCRdb's version contains in-frame clones alone and is incomplete. The profile shows about 200,000 clones, about 81% of them singletons. The record originates from a study of cytomegalovirus exposure and HLA in healthy donors. Sequencing was performed on PBMCs. This sequence was found in a young woman in good health and CMV-seronegative.

The CDR3 region is CASRPAGRGSYEQYF. For the CDR3, the DNA is TGTGCCAGCAGGCCCGCGGGGAGAGGGAGCTACGAGCAGTACTTC. The rearrangement uses TRBV11-1 and TRBJ2-7, with TRBD2 as a possible D gene (6 bases). Germline CDR1 reads SGHAT; CDR2 reads FQDESV (reference sequence). V was clipped by 6 bases and J by 3 bases, with 18 bases between them. CDR3 length equals 15 residues. Combining the CDR3 with reference TRBV11-1 and TRBJ2-7 gives the whole variable domain EAEVAQSPRYKITEKSQAVAFWCDPISGHATLYWYRQILGQGPELLVQFQDESVVDDSQLPKDRFSAERLKGVDSTLKIQPAELGDSAMYLCASRPAGRGSYEQYFGPGTRLTVT.